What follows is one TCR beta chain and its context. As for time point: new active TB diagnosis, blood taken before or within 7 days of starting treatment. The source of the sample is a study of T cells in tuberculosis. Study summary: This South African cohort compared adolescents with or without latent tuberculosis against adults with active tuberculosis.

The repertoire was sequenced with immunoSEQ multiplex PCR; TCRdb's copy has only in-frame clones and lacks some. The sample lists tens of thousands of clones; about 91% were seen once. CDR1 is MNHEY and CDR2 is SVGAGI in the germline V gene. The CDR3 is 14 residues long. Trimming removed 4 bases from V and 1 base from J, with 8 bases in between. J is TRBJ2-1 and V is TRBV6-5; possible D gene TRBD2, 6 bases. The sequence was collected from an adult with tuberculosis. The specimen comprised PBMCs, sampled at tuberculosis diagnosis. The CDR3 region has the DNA TGTGCCAGCAGTTGGCTAGCGTCCTACAATGAGCAGTTCTTC. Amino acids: CASSWLASYNEQFF.